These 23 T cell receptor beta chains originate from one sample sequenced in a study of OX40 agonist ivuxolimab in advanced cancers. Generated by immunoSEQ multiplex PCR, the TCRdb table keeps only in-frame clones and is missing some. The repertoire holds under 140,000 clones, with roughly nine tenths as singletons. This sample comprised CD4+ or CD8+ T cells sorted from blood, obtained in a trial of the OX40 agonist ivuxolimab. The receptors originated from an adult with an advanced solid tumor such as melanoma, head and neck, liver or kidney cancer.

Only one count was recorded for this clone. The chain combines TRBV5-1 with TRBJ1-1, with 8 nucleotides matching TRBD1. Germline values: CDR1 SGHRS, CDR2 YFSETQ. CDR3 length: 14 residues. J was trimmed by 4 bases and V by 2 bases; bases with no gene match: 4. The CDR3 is CASSFGQGGTEAFF. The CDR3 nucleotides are TGCGCCAGCAGCTTCGGACAGGGCGGCACTGAAGCTTTCTTT.

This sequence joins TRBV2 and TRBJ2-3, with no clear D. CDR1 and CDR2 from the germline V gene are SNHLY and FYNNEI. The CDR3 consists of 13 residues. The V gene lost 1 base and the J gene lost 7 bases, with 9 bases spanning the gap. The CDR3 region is CASSEVSGNTQYF. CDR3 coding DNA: TGTGCCAGCAGTGAAGTCTCTGGGAATACGCAGTATTTT.

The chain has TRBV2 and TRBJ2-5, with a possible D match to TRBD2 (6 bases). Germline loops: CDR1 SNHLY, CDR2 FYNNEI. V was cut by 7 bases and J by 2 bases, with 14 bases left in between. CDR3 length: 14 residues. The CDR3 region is CASTLGDLQETQYF. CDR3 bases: TGTGCCAGCACCTTGGGGGACTTGCAAGAGACCCAGTACTTC.

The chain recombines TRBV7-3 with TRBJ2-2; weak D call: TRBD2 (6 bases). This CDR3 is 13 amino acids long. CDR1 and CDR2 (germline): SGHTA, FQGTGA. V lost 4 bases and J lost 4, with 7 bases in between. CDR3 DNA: TGTGCCAGCAGCTGGGGGGTCACCGGGGAGCTGTTTTTT. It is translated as CASSWGVTGELFF.

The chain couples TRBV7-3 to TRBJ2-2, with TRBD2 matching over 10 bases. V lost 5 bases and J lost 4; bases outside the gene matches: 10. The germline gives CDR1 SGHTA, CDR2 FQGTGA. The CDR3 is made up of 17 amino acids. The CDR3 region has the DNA TGTGCCAGCAGCCCGGCCTCGAGCGGGGGGGTCACCGGGGAGCTGTTTTTT. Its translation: CASSPASSGGVTGELFF.

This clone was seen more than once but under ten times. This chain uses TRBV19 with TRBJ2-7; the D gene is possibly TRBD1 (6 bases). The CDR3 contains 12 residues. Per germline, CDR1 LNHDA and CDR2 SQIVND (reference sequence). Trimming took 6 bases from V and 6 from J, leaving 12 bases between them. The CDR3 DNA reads TGTGCCAGTAGGACGGAGACAGGCGAGCAGTACTTC. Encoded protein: CASRTETGEQYF.

CDR3 protein: CASEEGGNEKLFF. For the CDR3, the DNA is TGTGCCTCAGAAGAGGGAGGTAATGAAAAACTGTTTTTT. This chain connects TRBV6-6 to TRBJ1-4; no reliable D call. CDR3 length: 13 residues. CDR1 and CDR2 from the germline V gene are MNHNY and SVGAGI (reference sequence). V lost 11 bases, J lost 4 bases, and 14 bases lay in between.

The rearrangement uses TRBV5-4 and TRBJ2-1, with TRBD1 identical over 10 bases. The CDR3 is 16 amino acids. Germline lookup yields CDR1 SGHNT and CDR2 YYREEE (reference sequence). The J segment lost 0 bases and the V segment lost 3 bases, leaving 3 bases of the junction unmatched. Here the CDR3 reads CASSSRTGGSYNEQFF. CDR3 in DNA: TGTGCCAGCAGCTCCCGGACAGGGGGCTCCTACAATGAGCAGTTCTTC.

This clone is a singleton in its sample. The CDR3 loop is CASSLGGGGATNEKLFF. CDR3 coding DNA: TGTGCCAGCAGCTTAGGAGGTGGGGGCGCAACTAATGAAAAACTGTTTTTT. The chain uses TRBV7-9 and TRBJ1-4; D may be TRBD1 (6 bases). Per the germline V gene, CDR1 is SEHNR and CDR2 is FQNEAQ (reference sequence). V shed 1 base and J shed 0 bases, with 12 bases lying between them. CDR3 length equals 17 residues.

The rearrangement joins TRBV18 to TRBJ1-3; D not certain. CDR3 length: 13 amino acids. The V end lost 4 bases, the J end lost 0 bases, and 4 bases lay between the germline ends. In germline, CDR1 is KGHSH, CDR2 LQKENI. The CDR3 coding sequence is TGTGCCAGCTCACAGAGCTCTGGAAACACCATATATTTT. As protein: CASSQSSGNTIYF.

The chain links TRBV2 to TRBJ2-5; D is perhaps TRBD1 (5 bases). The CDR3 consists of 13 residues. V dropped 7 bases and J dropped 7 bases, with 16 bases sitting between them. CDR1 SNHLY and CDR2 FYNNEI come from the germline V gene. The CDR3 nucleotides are TGTGCCAGCATAGTCGGCAGGGATTCGACCCAGTACTTC. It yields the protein CASIVGRDSTQYF.

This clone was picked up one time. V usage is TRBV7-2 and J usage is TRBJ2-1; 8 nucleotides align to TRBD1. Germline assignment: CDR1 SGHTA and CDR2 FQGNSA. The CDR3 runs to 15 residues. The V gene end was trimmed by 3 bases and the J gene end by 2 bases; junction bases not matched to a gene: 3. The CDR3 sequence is CASSFSGQAYNEQFF. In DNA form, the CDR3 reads TGTGCCAGCAGCTTTTCGGGACAGGCCTACAATGAGCAGTTCTTC.

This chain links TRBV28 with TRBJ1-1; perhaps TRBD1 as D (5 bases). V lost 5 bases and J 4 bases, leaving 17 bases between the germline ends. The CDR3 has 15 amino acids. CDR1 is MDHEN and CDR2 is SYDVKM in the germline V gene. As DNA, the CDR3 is TGTGCCAGCAGTAGAGTAGCAGGGATGGGCACTGAAGCTTTCTTT. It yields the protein CASSRVAGMGTEAFF.

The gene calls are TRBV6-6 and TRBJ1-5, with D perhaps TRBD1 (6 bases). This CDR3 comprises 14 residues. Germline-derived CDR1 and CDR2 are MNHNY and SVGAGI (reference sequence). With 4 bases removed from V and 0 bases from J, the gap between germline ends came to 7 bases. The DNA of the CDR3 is TGTGCCAGCAGTTCAGGGGCTAGCAATCAGCCCCAGCATTTT. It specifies CASSSGASNQPQHF.

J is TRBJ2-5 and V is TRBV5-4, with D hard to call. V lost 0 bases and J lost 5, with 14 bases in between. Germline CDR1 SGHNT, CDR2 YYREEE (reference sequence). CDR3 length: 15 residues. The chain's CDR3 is CASSLDSFSRETQYF. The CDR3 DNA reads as TGTGCCAGCAGCTTGGACAGTTTTAGTCGGGAGACCCAGTACTTC.

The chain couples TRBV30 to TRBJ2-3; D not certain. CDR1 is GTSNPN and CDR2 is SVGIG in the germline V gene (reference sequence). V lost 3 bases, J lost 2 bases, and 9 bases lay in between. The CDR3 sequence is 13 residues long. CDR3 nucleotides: TGTGCCTGGAGGTCGGCAGTCACAGATACGCAGTATTTT. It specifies CAWRSAVTDTQYF. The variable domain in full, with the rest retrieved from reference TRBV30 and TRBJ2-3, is SQTIHQWPATLVQPVGSPLSLECTVEGTSNPNLYWYRQAAGRGLQLLFYSVGIGQISSEVPQNLSASRPQDRQFILSSKKLLLSDSGFYLCAWRSAVTDTQYFGPGTRLTVL.

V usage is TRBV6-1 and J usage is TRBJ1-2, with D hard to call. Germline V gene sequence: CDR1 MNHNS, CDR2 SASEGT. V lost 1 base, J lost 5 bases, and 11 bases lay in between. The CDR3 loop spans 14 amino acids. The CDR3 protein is CASSEGPMGYGYTF. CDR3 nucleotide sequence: TGTGCCAGCAGTGAAGGACCTATGGGGTATGGCTACACCTTC.

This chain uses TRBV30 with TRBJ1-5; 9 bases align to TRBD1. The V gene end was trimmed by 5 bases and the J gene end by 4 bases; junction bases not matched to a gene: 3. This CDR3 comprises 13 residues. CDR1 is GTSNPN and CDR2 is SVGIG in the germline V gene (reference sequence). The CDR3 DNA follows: TGTGCCTGGGGACAGGGGCCGAATCAGCCCCAGCATTTT. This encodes CAWGQGPNQPQHF.

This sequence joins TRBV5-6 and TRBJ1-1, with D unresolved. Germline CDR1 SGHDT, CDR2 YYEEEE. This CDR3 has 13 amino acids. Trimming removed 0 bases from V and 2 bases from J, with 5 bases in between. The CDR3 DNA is TGTGCCAGCAGCTTGGGGCACAACACTGAAGCTTTCTTT. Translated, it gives CASSLGHNTEAFF.

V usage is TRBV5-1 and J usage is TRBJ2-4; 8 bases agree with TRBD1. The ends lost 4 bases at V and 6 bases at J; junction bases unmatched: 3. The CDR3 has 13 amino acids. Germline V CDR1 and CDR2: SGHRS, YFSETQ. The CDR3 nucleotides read TGCGCCAGCAGCCTAGGACAGGGAAACATTCAGTACTTC. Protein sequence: CASSLGQGNIQYF.

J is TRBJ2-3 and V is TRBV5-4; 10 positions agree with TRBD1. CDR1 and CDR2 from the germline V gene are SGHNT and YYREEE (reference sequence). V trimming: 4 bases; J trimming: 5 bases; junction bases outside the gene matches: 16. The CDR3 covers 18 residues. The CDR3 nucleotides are TGTGCCAGCAGCCGGATTGGGACAGGGGAATCACGTAAAGATACGCAGTATTTT. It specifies CASSRIGTGESRKDTQYF.

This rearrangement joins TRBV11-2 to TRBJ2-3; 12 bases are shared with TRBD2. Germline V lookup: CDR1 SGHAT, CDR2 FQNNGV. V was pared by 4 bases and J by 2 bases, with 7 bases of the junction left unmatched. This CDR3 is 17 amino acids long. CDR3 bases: TGTGCCAGCAGCTCCTACCTAGCGGGGGGGAACACAGATACGCAGTATTTT. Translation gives CASSSYLAGGNTDTQYF.

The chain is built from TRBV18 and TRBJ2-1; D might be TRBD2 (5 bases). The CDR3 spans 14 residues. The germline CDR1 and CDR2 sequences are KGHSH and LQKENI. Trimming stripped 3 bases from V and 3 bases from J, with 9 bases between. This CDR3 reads CASSPSRGYNEQFF. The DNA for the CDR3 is TGTGCCAGCTCACCGTCACGGGGCTACAATGAGCAGTTCTTC.